This TCR beta chain was captured by sequencing in a study of blood T cell repertoires in COVID-19. The assay was immunoSEQ multiplex PCR, and TCRdb's table has in-frame clones only and misses some. The sample includes about 45,000 clones, more than 80% of them seen just once. This CDR3 is built from 13 residues. Trimming pared 6 bases from V and 0 bases from J, leaving 7 bases between. The TCR comes from a man aged 80 or over in a cohort sampled during active COVID-19. The source material was peripheral blood. The chain links TRBV12-3 or TRBV12-4 to TRBJ2-3; D is ambiguous. The CDR3 DNA reads TGTGCCAGCAGCCCGACTAGCACAGATACGCAGTATTTT. Its protein product is CASSPTSTDTQYF.